Below are 4 T cell receptor beta chains sequenced from a single sample in a study of blood T cell repertoires in COVID-19. Clones were sequenced by immunoSEQ multiplex PCR, and TCRdb holds only the in-frame ones, with some missing. The sample carries around 300,000 clones, approximately 86% recorded once. The source material was peripheral blood. These receptors all stem from a woman aged 25 to 45 who had recovered from COVID-19.

This chain joins TRBV6-5 and TRBJ2-1; D unresolved. V lost 6 bases and J lost 0, with 6 bases in between. Germline lookup yields CDR1 MNHEY and CDR2 SVGAGI. This CDR3 spans 13 amino acids. CDR3 loop: CASRAVSYNEQFF. CDR3 nucleotides: TGTGCCAGCAGGGCAGTCTCCTACAATGAGCAGTTCTTC.

J is TRBJ2-5 and V is TRBV19; D is perhaps TRBD2 (6 bases). V shed 8 bases and J shed 2 bases, with 12 bases lying between them. The CDR3 contains 13 residues. Germline loops: CDR1 LNHDA, CDR2 SQIVND (reference sequence). CDR3 loop: CASQSAGQETQYF. The CDR3 DNA reads TGTGCCAGTCAGTCCGCGGGGCAAGAGACCCAGTACTTC. The whole variable domain, remainder taken from reference TRBV19 and TRBJ2-5, is DGGITQSPKYLFRKEGQNVTLSCEQNLNHDAMYWYRQDPGQGLRLIYYSQIVNDFQKGDIAEGYSVSREKKESFPLTVTSAQKNPTAFYLCASQSAGQETQYFGPGTRLLVL.

The J gene is TRBJ2-7, the V gene TRBV5-4, with 10 bases aligning to TRBD2. Germline-derived CDR1 and CDR2 are SGHNT and YYREEE (reference sequence). This CDR3 contains 19 residues. J lost 7 bases, V lost 4 bases, and 23 bases had no gene match. The CDR3 region is CASSPSRTSGVSREEEQYF. In DNA, the CDR3 is TGTGCCAGCAGCCCCTCGAGGACTAGCGGAGTTTCGCGGGAAGAAGAGCAGTACTTC.

This sequence joins TRBV6-1 and TRBJ1-5, with D maybe TRBD1 (5 bases). The germline V gene has CDR1 MNHNS and CDR2 SASEGT. With 0 bases removed from V and 3 bases from J, the gap between germline ends came to 9 bases. The CDR3 runs 15 residues. The CDR3, as DNA: TGTGCCAGCAGTGAAGCAGACAGCGTCAATCAGCCCCAGCATTTT. Translating gives CASSEADSVNQPQHF.